In this sample, the clone carrying this T cell receptor (beta chain) turned up a few times. Its matching antigen is unknown. This specimen comes from a study of T cell repertoires in cytomegalovirus infection. The J segment lost 5 bases and the V segment lost 2 bases, leaving 6 bases of the junction unmatched. This CDR3 is 15 amino acids long. Germline CDR1 and CDR2: MDHEN and SYDVKM. TCRdb re-derived calls from the reads in MiXCR, one entry per CDR3 protein. The table includes 100,000 to 150,000 distinct CDR3 sequences, about 32% detected once. The clonotype originates from a human donor in good health (CMV status not recorded). Some clones in this sample may be carry-over from other donors' samples. The V and J genes are TRBV28 and TRBJ1-1, with TRBD1 matching 9 bases. This specimen consisted of CD8+ T cells from cultured PBMCs, obtained from culture after CMV antigen stimulation. CDR3 bases: TGTGCCAGCAGTTTACTACAGGGGGCATTTACTGAAGCTTTCTTT. It codes for CASSLLQGAFTEAFF. The full variable domain, rest sourced from reference TRBV28 and TRBJ1-1, is DVKVTQSSRYLVKRTGEKVFLECVQDMDHENMFWYRQDPGLGLRLIYFSYDVKMKEKGDIPEGYSVSREKKERFSLILESASTNQTSMYLCASSLLQGAFTEAFFGQGTRLTVV.